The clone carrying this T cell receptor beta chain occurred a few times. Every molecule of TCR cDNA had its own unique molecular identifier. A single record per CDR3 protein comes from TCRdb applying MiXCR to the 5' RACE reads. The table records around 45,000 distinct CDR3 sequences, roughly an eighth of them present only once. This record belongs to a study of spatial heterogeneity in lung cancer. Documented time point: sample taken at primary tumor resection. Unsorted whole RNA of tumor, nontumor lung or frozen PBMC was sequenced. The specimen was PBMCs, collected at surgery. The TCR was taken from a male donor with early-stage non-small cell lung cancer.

CDR3 protein: CASRQAGTNEQFF. Here the CDR3 DNA reads TGTGCCAGCAGACAAGCCGGGACGAATGAGCAGTTCTTC. V is TRBV6-1 and J is TRBJ2-1; perhaps D is TRBD1 or TRBD2 (5 bases each). The CDR3 runs 13 residues. From germline, CDR1 is MNHNS and CDR2 SASEGT. V was trimmed by 6 bases and J by 7 bases, leaving 13 bases between them.